The entry below describes one T cell receptor beta chain. The record originates from a study of control samples from healthy donors and cancer patients. The CDR3 contains 15 residues. Germline V gives CDR1 MDHEN, CDR2 SYDVKM. Losses at the gene ends were 2 bases for V and 4 bases for J; bases not matched to a gene: 2. The table came from immunoSEQ multiplex PCR; TCRdb's copy has only in-frame clones and leaves some out. The repertoire holds 78,000 or so clones, with about four fifths as singletons. Input material: blood. This chain uses TRBV28 with TRBJ2-3; 11 bases are shared with TRBD2. This TCR was sampled from a man aged 50-59 years in good health. The CDR3 region is CASSLASGRSDTQYF. In DNA, the CDR3 is TGTGCCAGCAGTTTAGCTAGCGGGAGGTCAGATACGCAGTATTTT.